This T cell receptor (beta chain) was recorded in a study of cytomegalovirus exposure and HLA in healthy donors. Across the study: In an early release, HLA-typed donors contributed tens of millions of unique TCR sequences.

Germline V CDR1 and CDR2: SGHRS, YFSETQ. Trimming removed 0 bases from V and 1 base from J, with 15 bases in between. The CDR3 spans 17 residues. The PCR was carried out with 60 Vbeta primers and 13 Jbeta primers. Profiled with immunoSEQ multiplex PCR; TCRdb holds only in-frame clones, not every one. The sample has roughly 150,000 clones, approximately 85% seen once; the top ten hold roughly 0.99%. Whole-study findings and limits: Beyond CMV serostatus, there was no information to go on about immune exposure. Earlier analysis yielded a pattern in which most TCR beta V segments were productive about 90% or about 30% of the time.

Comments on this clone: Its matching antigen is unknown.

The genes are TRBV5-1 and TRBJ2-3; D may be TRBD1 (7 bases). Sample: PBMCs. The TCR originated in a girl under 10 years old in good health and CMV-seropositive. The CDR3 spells CASSLAKGRGGTDTQYF. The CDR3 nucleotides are TGCGCCAGCAGCTTGGCCAAAGGCAGGGGGGGCACAGATACGCAGTATTTT.